The next 21 T cell receptor beta chains were all read from a single sample in a study of memory CD4+ T cells and cytomegalovirus serostatus. Produced via immunoSEQ multiplex PCR; TCRdb's table is partial and in-frame only. The sample carries 75,000 to 95,000 clones, around 80% recorded once. The sort gate was single viable CD3+CD4+CD8-CD45RO+ cells for memory CD4+ T cells. The sequenced sample was memory CD4+ T cells from blood. Receptors were obtained from an adult in good health and CMV-seronegative.

The chain carries TRBV28 and TRBJ2-7; the D is unclear. Trimming removed 10 bases at V and 2 bases at J, with 12 bases between. Germline CDR1 MDHEN, CDR2 SYDVKM. The CDR3 is 12 residues long. This CDR3 reads CATKAVAYEQYF. DNA of the CDR3: TGTGCCACCAAGGCGGTAGCCTACGAGCAGTACTTC. The whole variable domain, remainder taken from reference TRBV28 and TRBJ2-7, is DVKVTQSSRYLVKRTGEKVFLECVQDMDHENMFWYRQDPGLGLRLIYFSYDVKMKEKGDIPEGYSVSREKKERFSLILESASTNQTSMYLCATKAVAYEQYFGPGTRLTVT.

This chain connects TRBV10-3 to TRBJ1-5; 7 bases agree with TRBD1. Trimming took 10 bases from V and 5 from J; bases not matched to a gene: 5. Per the germline V gene, CDR1 is ENHRY and CDR2 is SYGVKD. The CDR3 spans 12 residues. The CDR3 here is CATGTEHQPQHF. The CDR3 region has the DNA TGTGCCACCGGGACAGAGCATCAGCCCCAGCATTTT.

The rearrangement joins TRBV6-1 to TRBJ2-2; 8 bases fit TRBD1. The CDR3 covers 13 residues. The germline gives CDR1 MNHNS, CDR2 SASEGT. J was trimmed by 11 bases and V by 2 bases; bases with no gene match: 4. In DNA, the CDR3 is TGTGCCAGCAGTGAACAGGGGGCGAGAGAGCTGTTTTTT. Protein product: CASSEQGARELFF.

DNA of the CDR3: TGTGCCAGCAGTCTTTTGATGGGGCAGAACACCGGGGAGCTGTTTTTT. Translated, it gives CASSLLMGQNTGELFF. The chain recombines TRBV28 with TRBJ2-2; D is perhaps TRBD1 (5 bases). V lost 5 bases to trimming and J lost 1 base, with 14 bases between them. CDR3 length: 16 amino acids. CDR1 is MDHEN and CDR2 is SYDVKM in the germline V gene.

This chain joins TRBV18 and TRBJ1-1; D unresolved. Trimming shortened V by 4 bases and J by 1 base, and 7 bases separated the two germline ends. This CDR3 is built from 13 residues. In germline, CDR1 is KGHSH, CDR2 LQKENI. The CDR3 loop reads CASSRRANTEAFF. The CDR3 region has the DNA TGTGCCAGCTCACGGCGGGCGAACACTGAAGCTTTCTTT.

The chain is built from TRBV15 and TRBJ1-6; 7 nucleotides align to TRBD1. The germline V gene encodes CDR1 LNHNV and CDR2 YYDKDF (reference sequence). V gave up 0 bases and J gave up 9 bases; unmatched junction bases: 2. There are 14 residues in the CDR3. The CDR3 sequence is CATSRDQGVSPLHF. The DNA for the CDR3 is TGTGCCACCAGCAGAGATCAGGGGGTTTCACCCCTCCACTTT. Using reference TRBV15 and TRBJ1-6 for the parts outside the CDR3, the full variable domain is DAMVIQNPRYQVTQFGKPVTLSCSQTLNHNVMYWYQQKSSQAPKLLFHYYDKDFNNEADTPDNFQSRRPNTSFCFLDIRSPGLGDTAMYLCATSRDQGVSPLHFGNGTRLTVT.

The chain links TRBV5-1 to TRBJ1-6; D may be TRBD1 (6 bases). Germline assignment: CDR1 SGHRS and CDR2 YFSETQ. V gave up 3 bases and J gave up 6 bases, with 16 bases separating them. There are 16 residues in the CDR3. The CDR3 DNA reads TGCGCCAGCAGCTCGGGTGAGGGGGATTCTAATTCACCCCTCCACTTT. Translating gives CASSSGEGDSNSPLHF.

The rearrangement uses TRBV7-3 and TRBJ2-2, with a possible D match to TRBD2 (6 bases). Germline V lookup: CDR1 SGHTA, CDR2 FQGTGA. V gave up 3 bases and J gave up 7 bases, with 9 bases separating them. This CDR3 is built from 13 residues. CDR3 loop: CASSLRLGGELFF. CDR3 DNA: TGTGCCAGCAGCTTGAGACTAGGCGGGGAGCTGTTTTTT.

V is TRBV4-1 and J is TRBJ2-7; perhaps TRBD2 as D (6 bases). CDR3 length equals 13 residues. Trimming removed 4 bases from V and 5 bases from J, with 12 bases in between. CDR1 MGHRA and CDR2 YSYEKL come from the germline V gene. This CDR3 reads CASSLGTGDEQYF. DNA of the CDR3: TGCGCCAGCAGCCTCGGGACTGGCGACGAGCAGTACTTC.

The chain is built from TRBV6-1 and TRBJ1-5; D remains ambiguous. Per the germline V gene, CDR1 is MNHNS and CDR2 is SASEGT. Trimming shortened V by 2 bases and J by 6 bases, and 8 bases separated the two germline ends. This CDR3 spans 13 amino acids. For the CDR3, the DNA is TGTGCCAGCAGTGAAATCGAGGGTCAGCCCCAGCATTTT. This translates into CASSEIEGQPQHF.

V is TRBV7-9 and J is TRBJ1-2, with D maybe TRBD1 (6 bases). The V gene lost 0 bases and the J gene lost 2 bases, with 16 bases spanning the gap. Germline CDR1 is SEHNR and CDR2 is FQNEAQ (reference sequence). The CDR3 has 17 amino acids. The CDR3 sequence: CASSLAYAGGANYGYTF. DNA for the CDR3: TGTGCCAGCAGCTTAGCGTATGCGGGGGGCGCGAACTATGGCTACACCTTC.

This clone was seen only a few times. V gene TRBV19 combines with J gene TRBJ1-6; no reliable D call. The CDR3 extends over 14 amino acids. The V end lost 3 bases, the J end lost 7 bases, and 10 bases lay between the germline ends. Germline values: CDR1 LNHDA, CDR2 SQIVND (reference sequence). The CDR3 protein is CASSIKAANSPLHF. The CDR3 DNA follows: TGTGCCAGTAGTATCAAGGCCGCCAATTCACCCCTCCACTTT.

V and J are TRBV6-5 and TRBJ1-3, with D perhaps TRBD1 (5 bases). The CDR3 spans 15 residues. Trimming left V 6 bases short and J 2 bases short, with 14 bases between. Germline CDR1 and CDR2: MNHEY and SVGAGI. The CDR3 bases are TGTGCCAGCAGCCGACAGTCCGGCCCTGGAAACACCATATATTTT. This gives the protein CASSRQSGPGNTIYF.

This clone came up once. This chain joins TRBV5-1 and TRBJ1-1; possibly TRBD1 for D (5 bases). The CDR3 consists of 13 residues. From germline, CDR1 is SGHRS and CDR2 YFSETQ. Between the trimmed V and J ends, which lost 0 bases and 4 bases, there was a span of 7 bases. DNA for the CDR3: TGCGCCAGCAGCTTGGGGAGGGGCACTGAAGCTTTCTTT. Its translation: CASSLGRGTEAFF.

The J gene is TRBJ1-1, the V gene TRBV4-1, with unresolved D. This CDR3 spans 14 amino acids. Germline V gene data show CDR1 as MGHRA and CDR2 as YSYEKL. With 0 bases removed from V and 4 bases from J, the gap between germline ends came to 9 bases. CDR3 in DNA: TGCGCCAGCAGCCAAGAGGAAGTACGCACTGAAGCTTTCTTT. Protein product: CASSQEEVRTEAFF.

This clone occurred once. The rearrangement joins TRBV7-2 to TRBJ2-7; TRBD1 aligns across 8 bases. This CDR3 has 13 residues. Germline trimming cut 4 bases from V and 5 bases from J; bases unmatched to any gene: 4. Germline loops: CDR1 SGHTA, CDR2 FQGNSA. The CDR3 coding sequence is TGTGCCAGCAGCTCGGACAGGGTCAACGAGCAGTACTTC. Translation gives CASSSDRVNEQYF.

The rearrangement links TRBV5-1 to TRBJ1-1; tentatively, D is TRBD1 (6 bases). Germline loops: CDR1 SGHRS, CDR2 YFSETQ. This CDR3 has 17 amino acids. Trimming removed 0 bases from V and 4 bases from J, with 19 bases in between. CDR3 protein: CASSLARGVGRSTEAFF. CDR3 bases: TGCGCCAGCAGCTTGGCCAGGGGAGTTGGTAGGAGCACTGAAGCTTTCTTT.

The gene calls are TRBV7-9 and TRBJ1-2, with D possibly TRBD1 on 6 matching bases. Germline-derived CDR1 and CDR2 are SEHNR and FQNEAQ (reference sequence). V lost 3 bases and J lost 2, with 13 bases in between. The CDR3 length is 15 residues. The CDR3 DNA reads TGTGCCAGCAGCTTTCCACGAGGGGGAAACTATGGCTACACCTTC. Its translation is CASSFPRGGNYGYTF.

The genes are TRBV4-1 and TRBJ2-1, with a weak D call TRBD1 (5 bases). The ends were cut back, 0 bases at V and 7 bases at J, with 16 bases in the middle. The germline gives CDR1 MGHRA, CDR2 YSYEKL. This CDR3 contains 16 residues. The CDR3 DNA reads TGCGCCAGCAGCCAAGATAGGGTGCAGGGTAGGAATGAGCAGTTCTTC. Translation: CASSQDRVQGRNEQFF.

CDR3 in DNA: TGTGCCAGCAGCCGACAGGGCTACGAGCAGTACTTC. It specifies CASSRQGYEQYF. This sequence joins TRBV7-2 and TRBJ2-7; 7 nucleotides agree with TRBD1. J gave up 3 bases and V 5 bases, and 1 base lay outside the gene matches. CDR3 length: 12 residues. Germline V gene data show CDR1 as SGHTA and CDR2 as FQGNSA.

This clone appeared a single time. This chain links TRBV7-3 with TRBJ1-2, with 9 nucleotides matching TRBD1. The CDR3 has 14 residues. With V trimmed by 5 bases and J by 2 bases, 3 bases remained unmatched. Looked up from germline, CDR1 is SGHTA and CDR2 is FQGTGA. The CDR3 sequence is CASSRQGGNYGYTF. CDR3 DNA sequence: TGTGCCAGCAGCCGACAGGGGGGCAACTATGGCTACACCTTC.